Each of the 16 T cell receptor beta chains below was sequenced from the same sample in a study of blood T cell repertoires in COVID-19. Assay: immunoSEQ multiplex PCR; the TCRdb copy retains only in-frame clones and omits some. The table shows some 150,000 clones, with about 86% occurring only once. The specimen sequenced was peripheral blood. The receptor set was obtained from a woman between 55 and 75 years old with acute or convalescent COVID-19.

The chain uses TRBV27 and TRBJ2-7, with D unclear. Germline V gene lookup returns CDR1 MNHEY and CDR2 SMNVEV (reference sequence). The CDR3 runs 15 residues. Trimming took 7 bases from V and 1 from J, leaving 17 bases between them. The CDR3 reads CASTPSAGLSYEQYF. CDR3 bases: TGTGCCAGCACCCCATCGGCAGGCTTGTCCTACGAGCAGTACTTC.

The genes are TRBV18 and TRBJ2-7, with 11 positions matching TRBD2. This CDR3 has 14 residues. Trimming at V came to 3 bases and at J to 4 bases, leaving 2 bases not matched to a gene. CDR1 is KGHSH, CDR2 LQKENI, per germline. DNA of the CDR3: TGTGCCAGCTCACCCGGACTAGCGGGTTACGAGCAGTACTTC. It yields the protein CASSPGLAGYEQYF. Full variable domain (rest looked up from reference TRBV18 and TRBJ2-7): NAGVMQNPRHLVRRRGQEARLRCSPMKGHSHVYWYRQLPEEGLKFMVYLQKENIIDESGMPKERFSAEFPKEGPSILRIQQVVRGDSAAYFCASSPGLAGYEQYFGPGTRLTVT.

J is TRBJ1-4 and V is TRBV4-1; D is uncertain. Germline loops: CDR1 MGHRA, CDR2 YSYEKL. CDR3 length: 15 residues. The ends were cut back, 2 bases at V and 8 bases at J, with 15 bases in the middle. In DNA, the CDR3 is TGCGCCAGCAGCCAATACTTGATGTCACGAGAAAAACTGTTTTTT. This gives the protein CASSQYLMSREKLFF.

The chain's CDR3 is CASTESTLSLGGKAFF. In DNA form, the CDR3 reads TGTGCCAGCACCGAATCCACCCTGTCGTTGGGAGGGAAAGCTTTCTTT. The chain combines TRBV3-1 (or the pseudogene TRBV3-2) with TRBJ1-1; D is ambiguous. Germline CDR1 reads LGHDT; CDR2 reads YNNKEL (reference sequence). Trimming pared 7 bases from V and 9 bases from J, leaving 27 bases between. The CDR3 runs to 16 residues.

Regarding this clone: One end of the junction does not line up with germline, which may come from a read error. The rearrangement links TRBV30 to TRBJ1-2; no firm D call. This CDR3 spans 13 amino acids. The germline CDR1 and CDR2 sequences are GTSNPN and SVGIG (reference sequence). The CDR3 here is CAWSVLDMGARAF. DNA of the CDR3: TGTGCCTGGAGTGTACTGGATATGGGCGCCCGAGCCTTC.

The V gene is TRBV27, the J gene TRBJ2-6; 11 bases are shared with TRBD1. The CDR3 length is 17 residues. Per germline, CDR1 MNHEY and CDR2 SMNVEV (reference sequence). J gave up 0 bases and V 4 bases, and 2 bases lay outside the gene matches. CDR3 amino acids: CASSSGQGASGANVLTF. CDR3 bases: TGTGCCAGCAGTTCCGGACAGGGGGCCTCTGGGGCCAACGTCCTGACTTTC.

The chain recombines TRBV7-6 with TRBJ1-1, with D perhaps matching TRBD1 (6 bases). The CDR3 runs 15 residues. Germline loops: CDR1 SGHVS, CDR2 FNYEAQ. Trimming cost V 5 bases and J 0 bases, with 13 bases left between them. This chain's CDR3 is CASSPWTDMNTEAFF. As DNA, the CDR3 is TGTGCCAGCAGCCCTTGGACAGACATGAACACTGAAGCTTTCTTT. The full variable domain, its missing parts supplied by reference TRBV7-6 and TRBJ1-1, is GAGVSQSPRYKVTKRGQDVALRCDPISGHVSLYWYRQALGQGPEFLTYFNYEAQQDKSGLPNDRFSAERPEGSISTLTIQRTEQRDSAMYRCASSPWTDMNTEAFFGQGTRLTVV.

This clone was detected a few times. V and J are TRBV11-1 and TRBJ2-1; 9 bases map to TRBD1. This CDR3 is 15 amino acids long. With V trimmed by 1 base and J by 9 bases, 7 bases remained unmatched. The germline V gene has CDR1 SGHAT and CDR2 FQDESV (reference sequence). In DNA, the CDR3 is TGTGCCAGCAGCTTAGAGGGACAGGGATTCGGTGAGCAGTTCTTC. Protein sequence: CASSLEGQGFGEQFF.

This clone was seen only once. The chain carries TRBV12-3 or TRBV12-4 and TRBJ2-5; TRBD2 matches at 7 bases. CDR3 length: 13 amino acids. The V gene end was trimmed by 3 bases and the J gene end by 3 bases; junction bases not matched to a gene: 1. CDR3 residues: CASSLGGEETQYF. CDR3 sequence (DNA): TGTGCCAGCAGTTTGGGGGGGGAAGAGACCCAGTACTTC.

In its sample, this clone was seen a few times. The rearrangement links TRBV9 to TRBJ2-5; 10 bases align to TRBD2. Germline V gene lookup returns CDR1 SGDLS and CDR2 YYNGEE. After removal of 0 bases from V and 8 bases from J, the junction contained 7 bases not matched to a gene. The CDR3 extends over 15 amino acids. CDR3 DNA sequence: TGTGCCAGCAGCGTAGATTCCGGGACTAGCGTTACCCAGTACTTC. As protein: CASSVDSGTSVTQYF.

The J gene is TRBJ1-2, the V gene TRBV19; 8 bases line up with TRBD1. The J segment lost 1 base and the V segment lost 6 bases, leaving 10 bases of the junction unmatched. This CDR3 has 16 residues. CDR1 LNHDA and CDR2 SQIVND come from the germline V gene (reference sequence). The CDR3 here is CASSPKGQVFNYGYTF. The DNA of the CDR3 is TGTGCCAGTAGCCCTAAGGGACAGGTTTTTAACTATGGCTACACCTTC.

The chain links TRBV4-2 to TRBJ2-3; tentatively, D is TRBD1 (6 bases). Germline values: CDR1 LGHNA, CDR2 YNFKEQ. The CDR3 sequence is 16 residues long. The germline V and J ends were trimmed by 1 base and 3 bases, with 14 bases remaining between them. The CDR3 region has the DNA TGTGCCAGCAGCCAAGCCGGGACAAGCAGTACAGATACGCAGTATTTT. Translating it yields CASSQAGTSSTDTQYF.

The chain is built from TRBV7-2 and TRBJ1-1, with D perhaps matching TRBD1 (6 bases). The V end lost 5 bases, the J end lost 1 base, and 14 bases lay between the germline ends. CDR3 length equals 15 residues. The germline V gene has CDR1 SGHTA and CDR2 FQGNSA. The DNA for the CDR3 is TGTGCCAGCAGCAACACAGGGCTGGGGAACACTGAAGCTTTCTTT. Its translation: CASSNTGLGNTEAFF.

The chain combines TRBV4-1 with TRBJ1-3; D gene uncertain. CDR3 length: 15 residues. Trimming took off 2 bases at V and 0 bases at J, with 8 bases between the two ends. CDR1 is MGHRA and CDR2 is YSYEKL in the germline V gene. In nucleotides, the CDR3 is TGCGCCAGCAGCCAATCAGTTTACTCTGGAAACACCATATATTTT. It codes for CASSQSVYSGNTIYF.

The chain employs TRBV5-8 and TRBJ2-1; D remains ambiguous. The CDR3 has 12 residues. Germline loops: CDR1 SGHTS, CDR2 YDEGEE. With 2 bases removed from V and 12 bases from J, the gap between germline ends came to 12 bases. CDR3 in DNA: TGTGCCAGCAGCTTTCTAATGAGTGGGCAGTTCTTC. Amino acids: CASSFLMSGQFF.

The rearrangement uses TRBV30 and TRBJ1-6; D is possibly TRBD1 (6 bases). Germline V gives CDR1 GTSNPN, CDR2 SVGIG (reference sequence). This CDR3 contains 15 residues. Trimming pared 2 bases from V and 5 bases from J, leaving 13 bases between. The CDR3 bases are TGTGCCTGGAGTCCAAAACAGGGAGATAATTCACCCCTCCACTTT. Translated: CAWSPKQGDNSPLHF.